Given below is one T cell receptor beta chain in context. Its antigen is unidentified. V gave up 3 bases and J gave up 5 bases; unmatched junction bases: 7. Germline lookup yields CDR1 SGHVS and CDR2 FNYEAQ. The CDR3 runs 17 residues. The PCR contained 60 Vbeta and 13 Jbeta primers. Assay used: immunoSEQ multiplex PCR; TCRdb lists only in-frame clones, some missing. This sample carries tens of thousands of clones, 62% of them seen once, and the ten largest clones take about 4.2%. This specimen belongs to a study of cytomegalovirus exposure and HLA in healthy donors. Study-level information: One earlier analysis, a look at about 179 million T cells, found about 110 million unique TCR beta sequences. Study-wide findings and caveats: Links to common viral pathogens appeared, in a later analysis, for several of the most significant clusters. Later analysis showed TCR association rates varying by HLA locus, highest for DRB1 and lowest for HLA-C. Highly shared sequence variants in one cluster were likely a sequencing artifact.

This TCR came from a male donor in good health and CMV-seropositive. The gene calls are TRBV7-6 and TRBJ2-1; TRBD2 aligns across 13 bases. Sequenced material: PBMCs. The chain's CDR3 is CASSFRLGTSGNNEQFF. Written as DNA, the CDR3 is TGTGCCAGCAGCTTTCGGCTGGGGACTAGCGGGAACAATGAGCAGTTCTTC.